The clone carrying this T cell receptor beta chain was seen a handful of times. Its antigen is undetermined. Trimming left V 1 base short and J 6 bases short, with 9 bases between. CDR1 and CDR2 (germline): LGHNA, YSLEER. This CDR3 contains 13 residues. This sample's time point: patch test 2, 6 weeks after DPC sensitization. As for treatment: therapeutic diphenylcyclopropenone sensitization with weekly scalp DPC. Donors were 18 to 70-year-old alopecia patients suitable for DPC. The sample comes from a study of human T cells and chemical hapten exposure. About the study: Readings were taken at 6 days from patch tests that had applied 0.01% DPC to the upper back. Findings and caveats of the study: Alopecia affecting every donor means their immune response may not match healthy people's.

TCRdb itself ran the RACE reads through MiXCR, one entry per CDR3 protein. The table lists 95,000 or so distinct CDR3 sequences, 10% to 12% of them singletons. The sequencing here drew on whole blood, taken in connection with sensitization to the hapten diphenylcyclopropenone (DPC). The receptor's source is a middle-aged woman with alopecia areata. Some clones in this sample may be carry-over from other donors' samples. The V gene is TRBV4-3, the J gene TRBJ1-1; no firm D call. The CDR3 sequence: CASSQVPGSEAFF. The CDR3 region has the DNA TGCGCCAGCAGCCAAGTTCCGGGCTCTGAAGCTTTCTTT.